This section outlines one T cell receptor beta chain sequence together with its context. Data came from immunoSEQ multiplex PCR; TCRdb stores just in-frame clones and leaves some out. The top ten hold roughly 4% of the sample, which has 60,000 to 65,000 clones, approximately 88% seen once. This record belongs to a study of blood T cell repertoires in COVID-19. CDR1 and CDR2 (germline): KGHDR, SFDVKD. CDR3 length equals 15 residues. The V and J ends lost 3 bases and 4 bases, in that order; junction bases with no gene match: 7. Sequencing was done on a sample of peripheral blood. The V gene is TRBV24-1, the J gene TRBJ2-5, with 7 positions matching TRBD1. The receptor's source is a man aged 50 to 59 with active COVID-19. The chain's CDR3 is CATSDPRQGGETQYF. The CDR3 DNA is TGTGCCACCAGTGATCCTCGACAGGGTGGAGAGACCCAGTACTTC.